Below are 20 T cell receptor beta chains sequenced from a single sample in a study of blood T cell repertoires in COVID-19. Sequencing was performed with immunoSEQ multiplex PCR; in TCRdb, only in-frame clones are kept and a portion is missing. The sample holds about 100,000 clones, about 88% seen once. The specimen sequenced was peripheral blood. Receptors were obtained from a man aged 25-40 years in a cohort sampled during active COVID-19.

The V call is TRBV5-6, the J call TRBJ1-2; 8 bases are a match to TRBD1. CDR3 size: 15 residues. The ends lost 3 bases at V and 3 bases at J; junction bases unmatched: 7. CDR1 and CDR2 from the germline V gene are SGHDT and YYEEEE. The CDR3 loop reads CASSSGTGSYYGYTF. The CDR3 DNA reads TGTGCCAGCAGCTCGGGGACAGGCTCGTACTATGGCTACACCTTC.

Concerning this clone itself: A much larger clonotype is one base distant, so this may be a read error. Distinct nucleotide sequences in the sample also encode this CDR3. V is TRBV7-9 and J is TRBJ2-2; the match to TRBD2 covers 7 bases. The length of the CDR3 is 14 residues. CDR1 and CDR2 from the germline V gene are SEHNR and FQNEAQ (reference sequence). CDR3 sequence (DNA): TGTGCCAGAGACAACCCCGGGGGGACCGGGGAGTTGTTTTTT. Its translation: CARDNPGGTGELFF.

The rearrangement uses TRBV5-1 and TRBJ2-7; 7 bases are a match to TRBD1. Germline V lookup: CDR1 SGHRS, CDR2 YFSETQ. The trim removed 0 bases at V and 0 bases at J, leaving 3 bases unmatched. The CDR3 runs 15 residues. CDR3 sequence reads: CASSLETGASYEQYF. DNA for the CDR3: TGCGCCAGCAGCTTGGAAACAGGGGCCTCCTACGAGCAGTACTTC. Full variable domain (remainder filled in from reference TRBV5-1 and TRBJ2-7): KAGVTQTPRYLIKTRGQQVTLSCSPISGHRSVSWYQQTPGQGLQFLFEYFSETQRNKGNFPGRFSGRQFSNSRSEMNVSTLELGDSALYLCASSLETGASYEQYFGPGTRLTVT.

The sample holds one count of this clone. This chain connects TRBV7-9 to TRBJ2-3; 8 nucleotides agree with TRBD1. With V trimmed by 4 bases and J by 2 bases, 5 bases remained unmatched. The CDR3 contains 15 residues. Germline V gene lookup returns CDR1 SEHNR and CDR2 FQNEAQ (reference sequence). In nucleotides, the CDR3 is TGTGCCAGCAGCTCAGGGGGCGCGTCCACAGATACGCAGTATTTT. Protein: CASSSGGASTDTQYF.

The rearrangement joins TRBV29-1 to TRBJ2-6; D is ambiguous. The V gene lost 4 bases and the J gene lost 0 bases, with 10 bases spanning the gap. CDR1 is SQVTM and CDR2 is ANQGSEA in the germline V gene. The CDR3 has 15 residues. The CDR3: CSVVGRSSGANVLTF. The CDR3 DNA is TGCAGCGTTGTGGGCAGGTCCTCTGGGGCCAACGTCCTGACTTTC.

The DNA of the CDR3 is TGTGCCAGTAGAAACAGACTAGGTCGGATCACAGATACGCAGTATTTT. It encodes CASRNRLGRITDTQYF. This sequence joins TRBV19 and TRBJ2-3; TRBD2 might be the D (6 bases). The germline gives CDR1 LNHDA, CDR2 SQIVND (reference sequence). The CDR3 loop spans 16 amino acids. The V end lost 6 bases, the J end lost 2 bases, and 18 bases lay between the germline ends. Supplemented by reference TRBV19 and TRBJ2-3, the full variable domain reads DGGITQSPKYLFRKEGQNVTLSCEQNLNHDAMYWYRQDPGQGLRLIYYSQIVNDFQKGDIAEGYSVSREKKESFPLTVTSAQKNPTAFYLCASRNRLGRITDTQYFGPGTRLTVL.

The V call is TRBV4-1, the J call TRBJ1-5; 9 nucleotides match TRBD1. This CDR3 region has 16 residues. From germline, CDR1 is MGHRA and CDR2 YSYEKL. The junction had 8 bases not matched to a gene; V was cut back by 4 bases and J by 4 bases. The CDR3 nucleotides read TGCGCCAGCAGCCCCGGGACAGGGAGGCGAAATCAGCCCCAGCATTTT. It codes for CASSPGTGRRNQPQHF.

The J gene is TRBJ2-7, the V gene TRBV30; D is ambiguous. The V end lost 0 bases, the J end lost 6 bases, and 15 bases lay between the germline ends. Germline-derived CDR1 and CDR2 are GTSNPN and SVGIG (reference sequence). This CDR3 is built from 14 residues. The CDR3 coding sequence is TGTGCCTGGAGTGTACTTGTTCAGGATGGCGAGCAGTACTTC. This encodes CAWSVLVQDGEQYF.

The chain couples TRBV4-3 to TRBJ2-5; 7 bases agree with TRBD1. This CDR3 comprises 13 residues. From germline, CDR1 is LGHNA and CDR2 YSLEER. With V trimmed by 5 bases and J by 5 bases, 5 bases remained unmatched. CDR3 in DNA: TGCGCCAGCAGCTCTGGCAGGGGGGAGACCCAGTACTTC. This codes for CASSSGRGETQYF.

This chain connects TRBV7-9 to TRBJ2-6; D gene ambiguous. The germline V gene has CDR1 SEHNR and CDR2 FQNEAQ (reference sequence). Trimming stripped 0 bases from V and 0 bases from J, with 6 bases between. The CDR3 totals 16 residues. This chain's CDR3 is CASSLAGSSGANVLTF. DNA for the CDR3: TGTGCCAGCAGCTTAGCCGGTAGCTCTGGGGCCAACGTCCTGACTTTC.

The chain has TRBV5-4 and TRBJ2-3; 9 bases align to TRBD2. The CDR3 consists of 16 residues. The germline V gene encodes CDR1 SGHNT and CDR2 YYREEE (reference sequence). V lost 4 bases to trimming and J lost 6 bases; unmatched junction nucleotides: 12. The CDR3: CASSPNLRGGGDTQYF. The CDR3 DNA reads as TGTGCCAGCAGCCCGAATTTGCGGGGGGGAGGGGATACGCAGTATTTT.

The rearrangement uses TRBV30 and TRBJ2-1; D unclear. This CDR3 comprises 13 residues. The germline V gene encodes CDR1 GTSNPN and CDR2 SVGIG (reference sequence). Trimming stripped 3 bases from V and 4 bases from J, with 10 bases between. In DNA form, the CDR3 reads TGTGCCTGGAGCCAGGATGGGTACAATGAGCAGTTCTTC. This gives the protein CAWSQDGYNEQFF.

In DNA form, the CDR3 reads TGCAGTGCAGAAGGAGAAAACATTCAGTACTTC. Translation: CSAEGENIQYF. The genes are TRBV20-1 and TRBJ2-4; D unclear. V was shortened by 6 bases and J by 5 bases, with 8 bases between the two germline ends. Germline values: CDR1 DFQATT, CDR2 SNEGSKA (reference sequence). CDR3 size: 11 residues.

The V and J genes are TRBV19 and TRBJ1-5, with TRBD1 as a possible D gene (6 bases). V gave up 3 bases and J gave up 2 bases, with 14 bases separating them. Germline V gene lookup returns CDR1 LNHDA and CDR2 SQIVND (reference sequence). The CDR3 contains 16 residues. The CDR3: CASSINLGAGNQPQHF. Here the CDR3 DNA reads TGTGCCAGTAGTATCAACTTGGGGGCCGGCAATCAGCCCCAGCATTTT.

The J gene is TRBJ1-4, the V gene TRBV2; 10 bases align to TRBD1. The V gene's germline CDR1 is SNHLY and CDR2 FYNNEI. Unmatched junction bases numbered 1, after V lost 1 base and J lost 5 bases. This CDR3 spans 15 amino acids. DNA of the CDR3: TGTGCCAGCAGTGAAGAGGGACAGGGGAATGAAAAACTGTTTTTT. Its translation is CASSEEGQGNEKLFF.

The rearrangement links TRBV28 to TRBJ2-7, with 9 bases aligning to TRBD2. This CDR3 comprises 14 residues. Germline V gene data show CDR1 as MDHEN and CDR2 as SYDVKM. J lost 2 bases, V lost 6 bases, and 5 bases had no gene match. CDR3 nucleotide sequence: TGTGCCAGCAGACTTGGACTAGCGACCTACGAGCAGTACTTC. Its protein is CASRLGLATYEQYF.

The V and J genes are TRBV10-3 and TRBJ1-6; D unclear. Germline CDR1 is ENHRY and CDR2 is SYGVKD. The CDR3 is 13 amino acids. The CDR3 reads CGAGSSYNSPLHF. The CDR3 DNA reads TGTGGGGCGGGGTCCTCCTATAATTCACCCCTCCACTTT.

This clone appeared once. This chain uses TRBV9 with TRBJ2-7; D perhaps matches TRBD2 (6 bases). The CDR3 covers 13 residues. V dropped 3 bases and J dropped 6 bases, with 13 bases sitting between them. CDR1 SGDLS and CDR2 YYNGEE come from the germline V gene. CDR3 sequence reads: CASSASPGGEQYF. The DNA for the CDR3 is TGTGCCAGCAGCGCGAGCCCCGGGGGCGAGCAGTACTTC.

The rearrangement joins TRBV6-5 to TRBJ2-7; no firm D call. CDR1 and CDR2 from the germline V gene are MNHEY and SVGAGI. There are 16 residues in the CDR3. The V end lost 4 bases, the J end lost 0 bases, and 16 bases lay between the germline ends. CDR3 residues: CASSSPGRSSSYEQYF. Here the CDR3 DNA reads TGTGCCAGCAGTTCCCCCGGTCGCTCAAGCTCCTACGAGCAGTACTTC.

The V call is TRBV12-3 or TRBV12-4, the J call TRBJ1-5; D might be TRBD1 (6 bases). The V end was cut by 5 bases, the J end by 7 bases, with 9 bases between. There are 12 residues in the CDR3. CDR3 nucleotides: TGTGCCAGCAGTCCCCAGGGGCAGCCCCAGCATTTT. Protein sequence: CASSPQGQPQHF.